The entry below gives a single T cell receptor (beta chain) sequence along with its context. Its specific antigen is unknown. Base qualities were left out, and no much larger clone turns up one base away. Collaborating institutions collected whole blood in K2EDTA tubes following their own protocols. For TCRbeta analysis, collaborators shipped samples in one of three forms: frozen whole blood, isolated PBMCs, or DNA extracted from either of those sample types. TCRbeta CDR3 regions were amplified from genomic DNA using the immunoSEQ Assay, a bias-controlled multiplex PCR. Processing in the source paper ran as follows. Nucleated cell counts per sample were estimated from amplification of reference gene primers within the assay. To quantify the absolute abundance of each unique TCRbeta CDR3 rearrangement, sequence reads were collapsed and filtered. For each sample, productive Simpson clonality was calculated as the square root of Simpson's diversity index across productive rearrangements. TCRdb retrieved this table from immuneACCESS and kept in-frame rearrangements only. Not all clones are present; in checked studies, unresolved V genes account for under half, and no reason is known for the remainder. Clone size and the V and J calls come from that table; the DNA yielded D and trimming. The sample records 90,000 or so clones, 86% of which are singletons. 8% of the sample goes to the ten largest clones.

The data stem from a study of blood T cell repertoires in COVID-19 (TCRdb year 2020). Broadly, across the study: Samples covering the acute and convalescent phases of COVID-19 were provided by collaborators in the United States, Italy and Spain. The prospective study material was composed of cDNA or gDNA derived from T cells, B-cell-depleted T cells, or PBMCs. Deeply sampled blood TCRbeta repertoires from subjects exposed to, actively infected with, or recovered from COVID-19 were included in the dataset. The repertoires were made available in a free public database intended to serve as a resource for research on the immune response to SARS-CoV-2. The samples were drawn from the first 160 participants of the ongoing ImmuneRACE study and from under 1,500 subjects provided by 6 global collaborators. A de-identified subject ID, COVID-19 status, age in years and sex were almost always included in the sample metadata. Where available, HLA class I and class II types were taken from metadata supplied by the sample provider and were not determined by assay-based typing. On the study overall, not on this receptor specifically: Clinical and demographic metadata were provided uncurated, with the amount varying by source and participant.

For this chain, trimming is 1 base at the V end and 8 bases at the J end, and the number of junction bases without a gene match is 7. According to the germline V gene, CDR1 reads SGHNT and CDR2 reads YENEEA. Reading from cysteine to phenylalanine, the CDR3 counts 14 amino acids. The sequence is cut down to CDR3 DNA, 42 bases in frame from base 1. The V and J genes are TRBV11-3 and TRBJ1-2, with TRBD1 matching 7 junction bases. Sequenced material: peripheral blood. The sequence derives from a man in his fifties or sixties with active COVID-19. CDR3 region: CASSLGPQGDGYTF. The bases are TGTGCCAGCAGCTTAGGGCCCCAGGGGGACGGCTACACCTTC.